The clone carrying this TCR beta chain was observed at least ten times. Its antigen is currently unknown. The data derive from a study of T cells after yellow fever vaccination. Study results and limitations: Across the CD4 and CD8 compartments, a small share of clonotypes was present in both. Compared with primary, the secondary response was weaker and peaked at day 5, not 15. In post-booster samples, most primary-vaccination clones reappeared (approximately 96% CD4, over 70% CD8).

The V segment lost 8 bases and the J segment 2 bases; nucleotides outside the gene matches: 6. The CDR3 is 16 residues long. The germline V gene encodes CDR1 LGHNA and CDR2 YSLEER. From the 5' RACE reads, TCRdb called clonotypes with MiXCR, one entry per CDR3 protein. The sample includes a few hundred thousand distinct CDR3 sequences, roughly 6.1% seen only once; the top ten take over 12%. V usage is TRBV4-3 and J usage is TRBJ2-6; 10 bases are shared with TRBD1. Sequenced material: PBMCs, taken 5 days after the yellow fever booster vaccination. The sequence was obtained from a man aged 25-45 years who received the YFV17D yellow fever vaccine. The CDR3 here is CASGRQGATGANVLTF. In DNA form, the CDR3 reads TGCGCCAGCGGAAGACAGGGGGCCACTGGGGCCAACGTCCTGACTTTC.